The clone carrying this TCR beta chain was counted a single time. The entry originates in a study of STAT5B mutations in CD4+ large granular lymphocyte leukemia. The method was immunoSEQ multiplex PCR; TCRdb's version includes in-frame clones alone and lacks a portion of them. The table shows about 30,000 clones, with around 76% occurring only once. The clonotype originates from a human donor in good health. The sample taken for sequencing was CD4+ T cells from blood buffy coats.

CDR3 nucleotides: TGTGCCAGCAGTGACCGGGACAGGGGTTTATGGGTCTATGGCTACACCTTC. Translating gives CASSDRDRGLWVYGYTF. The chain is built from TRBV6-1 and TRBJ1-2; 10 bases agree with TRBD1. Germline loops: CDR1 MNHNS, CDR2 SASEGT. This CDR3 contains 17 residues. V gave up 3 bases and J gave up 4 bases; unmatched junction bases: 11.